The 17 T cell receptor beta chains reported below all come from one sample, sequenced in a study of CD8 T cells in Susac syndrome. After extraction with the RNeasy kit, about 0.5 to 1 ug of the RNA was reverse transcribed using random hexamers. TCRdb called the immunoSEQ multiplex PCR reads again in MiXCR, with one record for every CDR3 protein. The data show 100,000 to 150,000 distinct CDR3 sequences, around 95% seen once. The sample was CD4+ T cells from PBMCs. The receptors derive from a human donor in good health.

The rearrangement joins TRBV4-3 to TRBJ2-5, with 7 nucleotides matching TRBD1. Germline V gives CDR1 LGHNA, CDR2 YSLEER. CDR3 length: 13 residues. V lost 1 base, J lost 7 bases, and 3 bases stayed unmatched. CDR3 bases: TGCGCCAGCAGCCAAGGACAGGGTGGGACCCAGTACTTC. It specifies CASSQGQGGTQYF.

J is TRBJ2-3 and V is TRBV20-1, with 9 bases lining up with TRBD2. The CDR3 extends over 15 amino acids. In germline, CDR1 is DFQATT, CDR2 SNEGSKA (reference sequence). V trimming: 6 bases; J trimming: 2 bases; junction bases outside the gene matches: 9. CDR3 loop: CSATHLAGLTDTQYF. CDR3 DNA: TGCAGTGCAACCCACCTAGCGGGACTCACAGATACGCAGTATTTT.

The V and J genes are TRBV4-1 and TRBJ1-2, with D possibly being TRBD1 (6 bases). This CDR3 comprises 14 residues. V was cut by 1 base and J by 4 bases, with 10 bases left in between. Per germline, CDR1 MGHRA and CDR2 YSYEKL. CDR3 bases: TGCGCCAGCAGCCAAGTACAGGGTTTCTATGGCTACACCTTC. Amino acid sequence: CASSQVQGFYGYTF.

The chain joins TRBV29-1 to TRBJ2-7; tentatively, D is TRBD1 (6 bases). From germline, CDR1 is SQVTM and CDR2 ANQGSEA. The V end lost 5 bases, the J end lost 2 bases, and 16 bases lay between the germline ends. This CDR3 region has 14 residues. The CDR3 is CSVKPSGVPYEQYF. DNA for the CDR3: TGCAGCGTTAAACCTTCAGGGGTACCCTACGAGCAGTACTTC.

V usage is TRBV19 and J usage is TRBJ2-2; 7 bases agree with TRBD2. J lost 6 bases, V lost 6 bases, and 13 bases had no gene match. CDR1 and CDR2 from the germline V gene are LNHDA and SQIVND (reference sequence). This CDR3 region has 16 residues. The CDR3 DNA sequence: TGTGCCAGTAGGGTCTATGGCGGGAGAGAGTCCGGGGAGCTGTTTTTT. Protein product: CASRVYGGRESGELFF.

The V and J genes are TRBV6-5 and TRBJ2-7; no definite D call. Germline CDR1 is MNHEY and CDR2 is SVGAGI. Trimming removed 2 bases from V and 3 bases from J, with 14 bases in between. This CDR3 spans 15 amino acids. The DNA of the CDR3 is TGTGCCAGCAGTTACGACCATAAAGGCAGCTACGAGCAGTACTTC. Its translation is CASSYDHKGSYEQYF.

CDR3 DNA sequence: TGTGCCAGCAGTGAATCTTGGAGGTCCGAGCAGTACTTC. The encoded protein is CASSESWRSEQYF. The chain links TRBV2 to TRBJ2-7, with D perhaps matching TRBD2 (5 bases). This CDR3 contains 13 residues. Germline V gene sequence: CDR1 SNHLY, CDR2 FYNNEI. Trimming left V 2 bases short and J 6 bases short, with 11 bases between.

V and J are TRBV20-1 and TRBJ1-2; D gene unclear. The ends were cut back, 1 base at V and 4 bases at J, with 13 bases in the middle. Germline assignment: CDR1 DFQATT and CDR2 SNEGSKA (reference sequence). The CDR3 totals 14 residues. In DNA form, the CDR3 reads TGCAGTGCTAGAGGTTGGACGGCCCCCTATGGCTACACCTTC. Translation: CSARGWTAPYGYTF.

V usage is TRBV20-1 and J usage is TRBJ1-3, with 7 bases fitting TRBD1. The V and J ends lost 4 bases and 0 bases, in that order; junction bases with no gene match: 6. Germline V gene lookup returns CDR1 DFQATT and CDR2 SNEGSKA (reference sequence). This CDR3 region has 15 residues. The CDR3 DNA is TGCAGTGCTACCCCAGGGGGAAGCTCTGGAAACACCATATATTTT. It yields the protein CSATPGGSSGNTIYF.

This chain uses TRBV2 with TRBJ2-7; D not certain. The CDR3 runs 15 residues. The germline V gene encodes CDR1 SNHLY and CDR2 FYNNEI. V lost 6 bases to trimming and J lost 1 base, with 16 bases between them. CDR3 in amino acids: CASSVARIGSYEQYF. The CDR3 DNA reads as TGTGCCAGCAGCGTTGCTAGGATTGGGTCCTACGAGCAGTACTTC.

In DNA, the CDR3 is TGTGCCAGCAGCCATGGACTAGCGGGGTCAACCACCGGGGAGCTGTTTTTT. Translated, it gives CASSHGLAGSTTGELFF. V is TRBV7-9 and J is TRBJ2-2, with 12 bases lining up with TRBD2. V lost 5 bases and J lost 4; bases outside the gene matches: 8. The V gene's germline CDR1 is SEHNR and CDR2 FQNEAQ (reference sequence). This CDR3 comprises 17 residues. Full variable domain (remainder filled in from reference TRBV7-9 and TRBJ2-2): DTGVSQNPRHKITKRGQNVTFRCDPISEHNRLYWYRQTLGQGPEFLTYFQNEAQLEKSRLLSDRFSAERPKGSFSTLEIQRTEQGDSAMYLCASSHGLAGSTTGELFFGEGSRLTVL.

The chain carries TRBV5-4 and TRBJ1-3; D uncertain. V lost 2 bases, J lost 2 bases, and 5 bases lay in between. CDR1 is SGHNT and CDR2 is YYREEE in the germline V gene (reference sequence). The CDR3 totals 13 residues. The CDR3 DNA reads TGTGCCAGCAGCTTCAGAACTGGAAACACCATATATTTT. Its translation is CASSFRTGNTIYF.

CDR3 DNA sequence: TGCAGCCGGGGATTAGGGCGTAGCGGGAGGGATACGCAGTATTTT. Its translation: CSRGLGRSGRDTQYF. The chain recombines TRBV20-1 with TRBJ2-3; TRBD2 aligns across 10 bases. Germline CDR1 DFQATT, CDR2 SNEGSKA (reference sequence). CDR3 size: 15 residues.

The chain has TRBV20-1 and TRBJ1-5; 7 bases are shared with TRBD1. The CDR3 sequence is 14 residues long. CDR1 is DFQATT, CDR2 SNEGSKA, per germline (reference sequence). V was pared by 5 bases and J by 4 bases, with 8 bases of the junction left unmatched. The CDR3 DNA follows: TGCAGTGCTCTGGAAGGGGACAGAAATCAGCCCCAGCATTTT. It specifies CSALEGDRNQPQHF.

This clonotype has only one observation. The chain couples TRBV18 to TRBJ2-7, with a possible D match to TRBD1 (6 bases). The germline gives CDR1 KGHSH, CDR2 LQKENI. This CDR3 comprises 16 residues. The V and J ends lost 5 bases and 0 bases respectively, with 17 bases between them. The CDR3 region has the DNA TGTGCCAGCTCAACACAGGGACGGGTTAGCTCCTACGAGCAGTACTTC. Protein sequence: CASSTQGRVSSYEQYF.

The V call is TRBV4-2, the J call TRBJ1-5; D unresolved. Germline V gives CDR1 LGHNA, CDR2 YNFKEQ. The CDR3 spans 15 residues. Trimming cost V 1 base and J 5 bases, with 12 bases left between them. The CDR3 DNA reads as TGTGCCAGCAGCCAAGGCCGGGCAGCCGATCAGCCCCAGCATTTT. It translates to CASSQGRAADQPQHF.

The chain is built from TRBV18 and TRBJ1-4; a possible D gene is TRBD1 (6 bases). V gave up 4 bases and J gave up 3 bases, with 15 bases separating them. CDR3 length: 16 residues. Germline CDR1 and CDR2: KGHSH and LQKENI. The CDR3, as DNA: TGTGCCAGCTCACAACCTATGGACAGAGCTAATGAAAAACTGTTTTTT. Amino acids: CASSQPMDRANEKLFF.